This T cell receptor (beta chain) stems from a study of cytomegalovirus exposure and HLA in healthy donors. Primers: 60 Vbeta forward and 13 Jbeta reverse. The method was immunoSEQ multiplex PCR; TCRdb's version includes in-frame clones alone and lacks a portion of them. Of 200,000 or so clones detected, under 90% appear once; the ten largest clones hold about 0.092%. Germline V gene data show CDR1 as LGHNA and CDR2 as YSLEER. The CDR3 consists of 12 residues. V was pared by 0 bases and J by 10 bases, with 4 bases between. The sample consisted of PBMCs. The genes are TRBV4-3 and TRBJ1-6; no firm D call. The sequence was obtained from a boy between 2 and 10 years old in good health and CMV-seronegative. The CDR3 nucleotides are TGCGCCAGCAGCCAAGACTCCTCACCCCTCCACTTT. Translated: CASSQDSSPLHF.